The rows below give T cell receptor beta chains drawn from one sample of a study of identical twins. TCRdb itself ran the 5' RACE reads through MiXCR, one entry per CDR3 protein. The table has 500,000 or so distinct CDR3 sequences, approximately 22% seen once. In addition, the sample was reused for a study of T cells expressing NK-cell markers.

Sequencing input: CD4+ T cells sorted from blood. The receptors were sampled from a woman aged 18 to 35 in good health. CDR3s leave out the opening cysteine and the closing phenylalanine or tryptophan. The size entry is marked missing in some rows and otherwise reads once, few, many or a size class.

clone_size | v_call | cdr3_aa
few | TRBV4-1 | ASSQVADTLLGELF
few | TRBV29-1 | SVGEGTQY
NA | TRBV5-1 | ASSLEGQGIQPQH
few | TRBV4-3 | ASSHSEVGGQF
NA | TRBV7-2 | ASSYGQETDTQY
few | TRBV20-1 | SASLWDGIQY
few | TRBV6-1 | ASRRTGRASSTDTQY
NA | TRBV3-1 | ASSHDRAAAF
NA | TRBV6-5 | ASRGRGQTQY
few | TRBV5-1 | ASSLGQGAANEQF
NA | TRBV12-3/TRBV12-4 | ASSSSGREAQY
few | TRBV11-2 | ASSPRTSGRSSYEQY
few | TRBV20-1 | SARTIDRGPGANYGYT
NA | TRBV5-5 | ASSLTGNVLQPQH
NA | TRBV5-1 | ASSSRGLSYEQY
NA | TRBV24-1 | ATSAGRDESNEQF
NA | TRBV30 | AWSGGGSDTEAF
NA | TRBV29-1 | SVRGTATYEQY